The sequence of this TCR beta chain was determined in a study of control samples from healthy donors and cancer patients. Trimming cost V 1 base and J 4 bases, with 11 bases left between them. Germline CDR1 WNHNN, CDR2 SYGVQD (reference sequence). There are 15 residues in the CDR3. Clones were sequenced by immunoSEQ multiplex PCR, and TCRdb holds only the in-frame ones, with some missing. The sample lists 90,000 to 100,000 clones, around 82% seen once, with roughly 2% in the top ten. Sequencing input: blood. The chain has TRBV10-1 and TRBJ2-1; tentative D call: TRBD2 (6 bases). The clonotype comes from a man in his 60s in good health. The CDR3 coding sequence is TGCGCCAGCAGTGAGTGGGTCGGACTATACAATGAGCAGTTCTTC. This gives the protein CASSEWVGLYNEQFF.